This TCR beta chain was sequenced in a study of T-cell reconstitution after alpha-beta-depleted transplantation in children. This CDR3 comprises 15 residues. V dropped 1 base and J dropped 0 bases, with 7 bases sitting between them. In germline, CDR1 is SGHKS, CDR2 YYEKEE (reference sequence). The authors prepared the TCRbeta library with unique molecular identifiers. One entry per CDR3 protein, called by TCRdb with MiXCR from the PCR reads. This sample has some 500,000 distinct CDR3 sequences, with 32% found just once. The source of this sequence is a human donor who donated a stem cell graft to a child with aplastic anemia. The V call is TRBV5-5, the J call TRBJ2-2, with no clear D. Material: PBMCs from the stem cell graft donor, obtained from the stem cell graft. CDR3 coding DNA: TGTGCCAGCAGCTTGATTCCCGCGAACACCGGGGAGCTGTTTTTT. Protein sequence: CASSLIPANTGELFF.